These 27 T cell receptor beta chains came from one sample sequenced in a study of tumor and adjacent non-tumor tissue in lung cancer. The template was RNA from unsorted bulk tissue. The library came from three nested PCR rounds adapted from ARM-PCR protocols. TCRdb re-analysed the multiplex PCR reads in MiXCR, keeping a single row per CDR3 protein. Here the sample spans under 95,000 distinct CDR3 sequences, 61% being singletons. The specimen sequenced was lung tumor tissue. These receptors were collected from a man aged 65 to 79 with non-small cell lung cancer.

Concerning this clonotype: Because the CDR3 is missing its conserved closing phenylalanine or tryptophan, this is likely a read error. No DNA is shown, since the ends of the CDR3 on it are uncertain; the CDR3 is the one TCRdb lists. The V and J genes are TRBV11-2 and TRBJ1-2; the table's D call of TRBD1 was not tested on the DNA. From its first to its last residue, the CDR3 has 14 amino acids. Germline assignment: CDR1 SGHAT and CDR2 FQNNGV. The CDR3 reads CASSLTGVGYGYSL.

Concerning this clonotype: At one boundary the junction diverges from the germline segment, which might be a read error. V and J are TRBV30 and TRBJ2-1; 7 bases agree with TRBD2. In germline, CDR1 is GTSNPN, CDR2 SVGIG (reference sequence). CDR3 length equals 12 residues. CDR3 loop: CANWTRTNERFF. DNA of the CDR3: TGTGCCAACTGGACTAGAACGAATGAGCGGTTCTTC.

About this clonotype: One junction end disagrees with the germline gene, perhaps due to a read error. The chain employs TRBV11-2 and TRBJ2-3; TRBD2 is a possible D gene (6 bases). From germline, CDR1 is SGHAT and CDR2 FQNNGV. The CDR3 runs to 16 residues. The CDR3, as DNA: TGTGCCAGCAGCTTAGGCAATCGGGGAGGCGCAGATACGCAATATTTT. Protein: CASSLGNRGGADTQYF.

The CDR3 reads CSVTVGTGNTEAFF. The CDR3, as DNA: TGCAGCGTCACGGTCGGGACGGGGAACACTGAAGCTTTCTTT. V usage is TRBV29-1 and J usage is TRBJ1-1, with a possible D match to TRBD1 (5 bases). Germline V lookup: CDR1 SQVTM, CDR2 ANQGSEA. This CDR3 region has 14 residues. V was cut by 6 bases and J by 1 base, with 15 bases left in between.

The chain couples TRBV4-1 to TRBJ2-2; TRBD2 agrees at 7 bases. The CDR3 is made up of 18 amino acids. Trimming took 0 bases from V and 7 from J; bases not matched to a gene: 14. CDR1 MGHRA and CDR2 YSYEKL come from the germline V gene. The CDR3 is CASSQDQAREGWDGELFF. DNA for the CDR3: TGCGCCAGCAGCCAAGATCAGGCGAGGGAGGGGTGGGACGGGGAGCTGTTTTTT.

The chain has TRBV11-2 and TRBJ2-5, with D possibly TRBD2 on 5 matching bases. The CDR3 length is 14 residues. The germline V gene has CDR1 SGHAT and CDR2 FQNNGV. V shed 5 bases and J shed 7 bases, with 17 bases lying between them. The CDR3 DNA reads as TGTGCCAGCAGCAGAGCGGTGAGAGAGAGGACCCAGTACTTC. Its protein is CASSRAVRERTQYF.

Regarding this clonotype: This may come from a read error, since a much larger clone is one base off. CDR3 in amino acids: CASSYVGANTVELFF. The CDR3 DNA reads as TGTGCCAGCAGTTACGTGGGGGCGAACACCGTGGAGCTGTTTTTT. The genes are TRBV6-2 or TRBV6-3 and TRBJ2-2; perhaps TRBD1 as D (6 bases). CDR1 MNHEY and CDR2 SVGEGT come from the germline V gene. The length of the CDR3 is 15 residues.

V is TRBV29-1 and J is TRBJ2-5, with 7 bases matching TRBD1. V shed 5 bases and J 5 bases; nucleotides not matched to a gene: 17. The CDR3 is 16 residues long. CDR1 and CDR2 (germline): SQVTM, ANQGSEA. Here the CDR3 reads CSVLACRGKPMETQYF. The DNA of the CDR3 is TGCAGCGTTTTAGCGTGCAGGGGGAAACCCATGGAGACCCAGTACTTC.

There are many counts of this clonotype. The CDR3 DNA is TGCGCCAGCAGCTTTCAAGGGCAAGAGACCCAGTACTTC. Translated: CASSFQGQETQYF. V gene TRBV5-1 combines with J gene TRBJ2-5; D uncertain. This CDR3 contains 13 residues. The germline CDR1 and CDR2 sequences are SGHRS and YFSETQ. V lost 2 bases and J 2 bases, leaving 7 bases between the germline ends.

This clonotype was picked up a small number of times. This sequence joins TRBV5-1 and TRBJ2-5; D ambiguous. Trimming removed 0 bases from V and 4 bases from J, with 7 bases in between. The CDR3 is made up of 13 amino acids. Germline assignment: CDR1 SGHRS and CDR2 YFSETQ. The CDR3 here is CASSLAVIETQYF. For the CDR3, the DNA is TGCGCCAGCAGCTTGGCAGTGATAGAGACCCAGTACTTC.

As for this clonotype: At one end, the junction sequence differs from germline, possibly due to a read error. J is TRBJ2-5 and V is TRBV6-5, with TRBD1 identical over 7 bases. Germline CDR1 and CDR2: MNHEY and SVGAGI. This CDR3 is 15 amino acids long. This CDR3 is CACSRSQGGRETQYF. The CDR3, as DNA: TGTGCCTGCAGTCGAAGCCAAGGGGGCAGGGAGACCCAGTACTTC.

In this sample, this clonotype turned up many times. The DNA for the CDR3 is TGTGCCAGCAGTTTTGGGGAGACCCAGTACTTC. As protein: CASSFGETQYF. The chain carries TRBV12-3 or TRBV12-4 and TRBJ2-5; D is uncertain. The CDR3 is made up of 11 amino acids. The ends were cut back, 3 bases at V and 5 bases at J, with 4 bases in the middle.

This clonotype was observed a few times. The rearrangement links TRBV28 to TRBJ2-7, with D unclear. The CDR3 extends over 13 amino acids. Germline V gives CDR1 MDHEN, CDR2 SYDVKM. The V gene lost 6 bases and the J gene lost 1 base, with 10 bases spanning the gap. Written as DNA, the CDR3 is TGTGCCAGCAGCCCCCCTGTATCCTACGAGCAGTACTTC. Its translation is CASSPPVSYEQYF.

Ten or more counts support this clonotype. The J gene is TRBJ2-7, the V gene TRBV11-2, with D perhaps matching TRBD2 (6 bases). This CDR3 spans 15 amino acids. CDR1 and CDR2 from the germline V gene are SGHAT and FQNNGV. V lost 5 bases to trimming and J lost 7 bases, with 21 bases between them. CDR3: CASSRAWDSSVEQYF. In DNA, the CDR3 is TGTGCCAGCAGCCGCGCCTGGGACTCTTCGGTAGAGCAGTACTTC.

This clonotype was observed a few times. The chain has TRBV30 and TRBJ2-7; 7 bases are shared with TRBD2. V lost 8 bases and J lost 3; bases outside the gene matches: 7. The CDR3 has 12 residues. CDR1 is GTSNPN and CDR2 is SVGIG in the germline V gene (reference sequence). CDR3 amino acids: CAGGVSNYEQYF. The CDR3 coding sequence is TGTGCCGGGGGGGTCTCGAACTACGAGCAGTACTTC.

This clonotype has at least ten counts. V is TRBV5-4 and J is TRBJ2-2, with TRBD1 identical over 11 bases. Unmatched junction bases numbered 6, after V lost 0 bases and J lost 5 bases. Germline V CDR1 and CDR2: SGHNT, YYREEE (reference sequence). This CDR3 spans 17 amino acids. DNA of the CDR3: TGTGCCAGCAGCTTGGATGGACAGGGGGCGCTAACCGGGGAGCTGTTTTTT. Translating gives CASSLDGQGALTGELFF.

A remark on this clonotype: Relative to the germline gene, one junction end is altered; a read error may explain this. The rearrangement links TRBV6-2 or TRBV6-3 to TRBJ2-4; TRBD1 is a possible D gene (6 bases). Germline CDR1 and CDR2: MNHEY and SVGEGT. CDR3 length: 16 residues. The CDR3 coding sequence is TGTGCCACCAACTCCAGGGGTAGTCCAGCCAAAGACATTCAGTACTTC. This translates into CATNSRGSPAKDIQYF.

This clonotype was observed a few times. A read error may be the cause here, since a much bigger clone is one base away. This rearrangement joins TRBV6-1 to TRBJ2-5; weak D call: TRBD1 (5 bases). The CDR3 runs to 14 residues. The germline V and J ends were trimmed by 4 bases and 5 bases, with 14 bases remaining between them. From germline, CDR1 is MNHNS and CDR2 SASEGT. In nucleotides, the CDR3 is TGTGCCAGCAGTGCCCGACAGTCATCGGAGACCCAGTACTTC. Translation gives CASSARQSSETQYF.

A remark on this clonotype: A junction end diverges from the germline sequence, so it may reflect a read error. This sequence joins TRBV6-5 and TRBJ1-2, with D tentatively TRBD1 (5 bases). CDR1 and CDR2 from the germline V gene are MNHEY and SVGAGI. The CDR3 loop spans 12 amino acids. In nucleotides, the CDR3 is TGTGTCAGCAATGCAGGGAGCTATGGCTACACCTTC. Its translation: CVSNAGSYGYTF.

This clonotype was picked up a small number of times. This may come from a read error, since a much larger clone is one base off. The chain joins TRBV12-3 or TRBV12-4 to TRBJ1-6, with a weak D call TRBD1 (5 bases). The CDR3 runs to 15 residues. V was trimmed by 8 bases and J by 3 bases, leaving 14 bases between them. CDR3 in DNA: TGTGCCAGCCATCAGGGAAGTAGCTATAATTCACCCCTCCACTTT. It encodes CASHQGSSYNSPLHF.

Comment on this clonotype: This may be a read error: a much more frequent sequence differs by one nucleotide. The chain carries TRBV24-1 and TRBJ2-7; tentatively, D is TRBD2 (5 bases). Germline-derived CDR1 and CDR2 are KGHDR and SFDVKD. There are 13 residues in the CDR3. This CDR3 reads CATIGVGSYDQYF. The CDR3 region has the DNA TGTGCCACCATCGGGGTGGGGTCCTACGATCAGTACTTC.

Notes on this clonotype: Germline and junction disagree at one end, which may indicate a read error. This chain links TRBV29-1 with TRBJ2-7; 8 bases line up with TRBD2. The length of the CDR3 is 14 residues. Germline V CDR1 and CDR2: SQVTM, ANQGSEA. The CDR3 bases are TGCAGCGTTGACCAAGGCGGGGGGCGATACGGGCAGTACTTC. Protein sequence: CSVDQGGGRYGQYF.

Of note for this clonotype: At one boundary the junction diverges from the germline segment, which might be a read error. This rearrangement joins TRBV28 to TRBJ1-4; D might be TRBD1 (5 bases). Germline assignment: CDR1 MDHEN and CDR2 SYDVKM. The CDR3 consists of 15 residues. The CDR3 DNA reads TGTGCCAGCAGTTTAGGCGGGGCCCTGAATGATAAACTGTCTTTT. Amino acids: CASSLGGALNDKLSF.

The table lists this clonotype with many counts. CDR3 DNA sequence: TGCAGCGTTGCGGTCCAGGGACTAGCGGGATTGGAGACCCAGTACTTC. It specifies CSVAVQGLAGLETQYF. The V and J genes are TRBV29-1 and TRBJ2-5; TRBD2 agrees at 13 bases. The germline gives CDR1 SQVTM, CDR2 ANQGSEA. The CDR3 covers 16 residues. Trimming removed 4 bases from V and 5 bases from J; junction bases left unmatched: 10. The full variable domain, completed using reference TRBV29-1 and TRBJ2-5, is SAVISQKPSRDICQRGTSLTIQCQVDSQVTMMFWYRQQPGQSLTLIATANQGSEATYESGFVIDKFPISRPNLTFSTLTVSNMSPEDSSIYLCSVAVQGLAGLETQYFGPGTRLLVL.

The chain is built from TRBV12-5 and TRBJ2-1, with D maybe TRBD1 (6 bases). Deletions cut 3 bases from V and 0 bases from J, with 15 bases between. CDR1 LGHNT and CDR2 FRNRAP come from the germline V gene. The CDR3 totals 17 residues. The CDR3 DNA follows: TGTGCTAGTGGTTTCGTCGCAGACAGGAGCTCCTACAATGAGCAGTTCTTC. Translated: CASGFVADRSSYNEQFF.

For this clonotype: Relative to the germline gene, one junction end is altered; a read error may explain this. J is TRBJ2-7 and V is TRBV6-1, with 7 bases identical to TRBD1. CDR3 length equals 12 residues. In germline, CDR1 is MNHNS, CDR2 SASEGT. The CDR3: CASAKGAYEQCF. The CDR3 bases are TGTGCCAGTGCGAAGGGGGCGTACGAGCAGTGTTTC.

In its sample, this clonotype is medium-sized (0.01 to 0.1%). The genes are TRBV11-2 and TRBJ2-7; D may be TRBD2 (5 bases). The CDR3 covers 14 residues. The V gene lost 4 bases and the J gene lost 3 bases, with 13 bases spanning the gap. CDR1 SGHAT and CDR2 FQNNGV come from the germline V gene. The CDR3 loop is CASSSGRAGYEQYF. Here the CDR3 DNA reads TGTGCCAGCAGCTCCGGACGGGCGGGCTACGAGCAGTACTTC.